The 25 T cell receptor beta chains reported below all come from one sample, sequenced in a study of T cell changes during pregnancy in multiple sclerosis. Measured with immunoSEQ multiplex PCR; TCRdb has only the in-frame clones, and not every one. Of under 55,000 clones in the sample, roughly 90% are singletons; the top ten hold roughly 1.5%. The sequenced sample consisted of PBMCs (not recorded whether the cells were cultured). These receptor sequences come from a female donor with multiple sclerosis, enrolled in a pregnancy study.

The count of this clone is one. V and J are TRBV27 and TRBJ1-3; D is uncertain. The CDR3 is 14 amino acids. V was clipped by 2 bases and J by 0 bases, with 5 bases between them. The V gene's germline CDR1 is MNHEY and CDR2 SMNVEV (reference sequence). CDR3 nucleotide sequence: TGTGCCAGCAGTTTAGGAGGCTCTGGAAACACCATATATTTT. It translates to CASSLGGSGNTIYF.

The CDR3 reads CASSFASGPYEQYF. The CDR3 region has the DNA TGTGCCAGCAGCTTCGCTAGCGGGCCCTACGAGCAGTACTTC. This chain uses TRBV7-8 with TRBJ2-7; 8 positions match TRBD2. J was trimmed by 2 bases and V by 3 bases; bases with no gene match: 3. The CDR3 is made up of 14 amino acids. The germline V gene has CDR1 SGHVS and CDR2 FQNEAQ. Full variable domain (remainder filled in from reference TRBV7-8 and TRBJ2-7): GAGVSQSPRYKVAKRGQDVALRCDPISGHVSLFWYQQALGQGPEFLTYFQNEAQLDKSGLPSDRFFAERPEGSVSTLKIQRTQQEDSAVYLCASSFASGPYEQYFGPGTRLTVT.

The chain combines TRBV27 with TRBJ2-7; 8 bases match TRBD1. Germline V gene lookup returns CDR1 MNHEY and CDR2 SMNVEV (reference sequence). V dropped 6 bases and J dropped 0; count of bases not matched to a gene: 4. The CDR3 length is 14 residues. This CDR3 reads CASRRQGISYEQYF. CDR3 DNA: TGTGCCAGCAGGAGACAGGGGATCTCCTACGAGCAGTACTTC.

In DNA form, the CDR3 reads TGCGCCAGCAGTGCAAGCGGGAGGGCAGGTGAGCAGTACTTC. It is translated as CASSASGRAGEQYF. This rearrangement joins TRBV10-1 to TRBJ2-7; 10 bases map to TRBD2. The CDR3 has 14 amino acids. Germline CDR1 reads WNHNN; CDR2 reads SYGVQD (reference sequence). V gave up 4 bases and J gave up 7 bases; unmatched junction bases: 7.

The chain couples TRBV6-1 to TRBJ1-5, with D possibly TRBD1 on 5 matching bases. This CDR3 is 17 amino acids long. In germline, CDR1 is MNHNS, CDR2 SASEGT. V dropped 1 base and J dropped 2 bases, with 15 bases sitting between them. CDR3 loop: CASSEGGEGWGNQPQHF. CDR3 nucleotide sequence: TGTGCCAGCAGTGAAGGGGGGGAGGGCTGGGGCAATCAGCCCCAGCATTTT.

J is TRBJ1-2 and V is TRBV14; no firm D call. Trimming removed 0 bases from V and 6 bases from J, with 8 bases in between. The CDR3 runs 13 residues. From germline, CDR1 is SGHDN and CDR2 FVKESK. The CDR3 coding sequence is TGTGCCAGCAGCCAAGATCGAAGGGATGGCTACACCTTC. Translation: CASSQDRRDGYTF. The entire variable domain, with the rest obtained from reference TRBV14 and TRBJ1-2, is as follows: EAGVTQFPSHSVIEKGQTVTLRCDPISGHDNLYWYRRVMGKEIKFLLHFVKESKQDESGMPNNRFLAERTGGTYSTLKVQPAELEDSGVYFCASSQDRRDGYTFGSGTRLTVV.

The chain employs TRBV28 and TRBJ2-5; the D gene is possibly TRBD2 (5 bases). This CDR3 is 14 amino acids long. V lost 2 bases and J lost 4, with 11 bases in between. Per the germline V gene, CDR1 is MDHEN and CDR2 is SYDVKM. This CDR3 is CASSLRDMRETQYF. In DNA form, the CDR3 reads TGTGCCAGCAGTTTACGGGATATGAGAGAGACCCAGTACTTC.

This clone was picked up one time. The genes are TRBV29-1 and TRBJ1-1; a possible D gene is TRBD1 (5 bases). This CDR3 spans 10 amino acids. Trimming removed 7 bases from V and 11 bases from J, with 14 bases in between. Germline CDR1 reads SQVTM; CDR2 reads ANQGSEA. The CDR3 nucleotides are TGCAGCGATTCTGGGGGGGTGGCTTTCTTT. Translating gives CSDSGGVAFF.

The CDR3 coding sequence is TGTGCCAGCAGTACAGGGGAAGAGACCCAGTACTTC. It codes for CASSTGEETQYF. The rearrangement uses TRBV6-5 and TRBJ2-5, with 7 bases lining up with TRBD1. This CDR3 is built from 12 residues. J was trimmed by 3 bases and V by 5 bases; bases with no gene match: 0. CDR1 is MNHEY, CDR2 SVGAGI, per germline.

The rearrangement uses TRBV7-3 and TRBJ2-1; 10 positions agree with TRBD2. Germline V gene lookup returns CDR1 SGHTA and CDR2 FQGTGA. The length of the CDR3 is 16 residues. The V gene end was trimmed by 0 bases and the J gene end by 6 bases; junction bases not matched to a gene: 5. The CDR3 DNA is TGTGCCAGCAGCTTAACGTTAACTAGCGGGGCCAATGAGCAGTTCTTC. It codes for CASSLTLTSGANEQFF.

V and J are TRBV10-3 and TRBJ1-3; D is undetermined. The ends were cut back, 8 bases at V and 1 base at J, with 9 bases in the middle. The CDR3 is 13 residues long. Germline V gives CDR1 ENHRY, CDR2 SYGVKD. CDR3 coding DNA: TGTGCCATCGGTCCGGGGTCTGGAAACACCATATATTTT. Translation gives CAIGPGSGNTIYF.

The chain couples TRBV7-2 to TRBJ2-7, with 8 bases lining up with TRBD2. Per germline, CDR1 SGHTA and CDR2 FQGNSA. CDR3 size: 12 residues. The trim removed 8 bases at V and 3 bases at J, leaving 3 bases unmatched. The CDR3 loop is CASGGLGYEQYF. The CDR3 DNA sequence: TGTGCCAGCGGGGGACTAGGCTACGAGCAGTACTTC.

The CDR3 here is CASSDITSTNTEAFF. CDR3 nucleotides: TGTGCCAGCAGTGACATCACATCGACGAACACTGAAGCTTTCTTT. V gene TRBV2 combines with J gene TRBJ1-1; D is uncertain. CDR1 is SNHLY and CDR2 is FYNNEI in the germline V gene. The V end was cut by 3 bases, the J end by 1 base, with 12 bases between. The CDR3 sequence is 15 residues long. Together with reference TRBV2 and TRBJ1-1, the CDR3 gives the full variable domain: EPEVTQTPSHQVTQMGQEVILRCVPISNHLYFYWYRQILGQKVEFLVSFYNNEISEKSEIFDDQFSVERPDGSNFTLKIRSTKLEDSAMYFCASSDITSTNTEAFFGQGTRLTVV.

The gene calls are TRBV2 and TRBJ2-5; 13 positions agree with TRBD2. The germline gives CDR1 SNHLY, CDR2 FYNNEI. The CDR3 is 15 residues long. V gave up 6 bases and J gave up 5 bases; unmatched junction bases: 6. The chain's CDR3 is CASSGLAGAAETQYF. The CDR3 nucleotides read TGTGCCAGCAGCGGACTAGCGGGAGCGGCGGAGACCCAGTACTTC.

V gene TRBV5-1 combines with J gene TRBJ2-1, with TRBD2 identical over 14 bases. CDR1 is SGHRS and CDR2 is YFSETQ in the germline V gene. There are 15 residues in the CDR3. The V and J ends lost 4 bases and 9 bases, in that order; junction bases with no gene match: 6. In DNA form, the CDR3 reads TGCGCCAGCAGCCCGTGGACTAGCGGGAGGTCTGAGCAGTTCTTC. Amino acids: CASSPWTSGRSEQFF.

The chain has TRBV30 and TRBJ1-1; D gene ambiguous. With 3 bases removed from V and 6 bases from J, the gap between germline ends came to 11 bases. In germline, CDR1 is GTSNPN, CDR2 SVGIG (reference sequence). This CDR3 has 12 amino acids. The CDR3 reads CAWSPQDAEAFF. In DNA form, the CDR3 reads TGTGCCTGGAGCCCCCAGGACGCTGAAGCTTTCTTT.

This chain connects TRBV5-6 to TRBJ2-1; unclear D gene. This CDR3 is 16 amino acids long. Germline CDR1 SGHDT, CDR2 YYEEEE. V gave up 2 bases and J gave up 3 bases, with 15 bases separating them. The CDR3 DNA reads as TGTGCCAGCAGCTTTCGAAGTAGCTTTGACTACAATGAGCAGTTCTTC. Translated: CASSFRSSFDYNEQFF. Full variable domain (rest looked up from reference TRBV5-6 and TRBJ2-1): DAGVTQSPTHLIKTRGQQVTLRCSPKSGHDTVSWYQQALGQGPQFIFQYYEEEERQRGNFPDRFSGHQFPNYSSELNVNALLLGDSALYLCASSFRSSFDYNEQFFGPGTRLTVL.

V and J are TRBV2 and TRBJ1-5; D gene uncertain. The CDR3 covers 14 residues. The germline V gene encodes CDR1 SNHLY and CDR2 FYNNEI. The V end was cut by 3 bases, the J end by 0 bases, with 6 bases between. CDR3 in DNA: TGTGCCAGCAGTGACTCGTTTAGCAATCAGCCCCAGCATTTT. This encodes CASSDSFSNQPQHF. The full variable domain, completed using reference TRBV2 and TRBJ1-5, is EPEVTQTPSHQVTQMGQEVILRCVPISNHLYFYWYRQILGQKVEFLVSFYNNEISEKSEIFDDQFSVERPDGSNFTLKIRSTKLEDSAMYFCASSDSFSNQPQHFGDGTRLSIL.

The rearrangement joins TRBV7-8 to TRBJ2-7; no firm D call. V shed 2 bases and J shed 4 bases, with 6 bases lying between them. CDR3 length equals 12 residues. Germline V gene data show CDR1 as SGHVS and CDR2 as FQNEAQ. The CDR3 DNA reads as TGTGCCAGCAGCTTACTTCCGTACGAGCAGTACTTC. This sequence encodes CASSLLPYEQYF.

J is TRBJ1-2 and V is TRBV9, with 7 bases aligning to TRBD1. Per germline, CDR1 SGDLS and CDR2 YYNGEE. There are 14 residues in the CDR3. The V segment lost 3 bases and the J segment 3 bases; nucleotides outside the gene matches: 5. The CDR3 region is CASSAGTAYYGYTF. The CDR3 DNA sequence: TGTGCCAGCAGCGCGGGGACAGCTTACTATGGCTACACCTTC. Using reference TRBV9 and TRBJ1-2 for the parts outside the CDR3, the full variable domain is DSGVTQTPKHLITATGQRVTLRCSPRSGDLSVYWYQQSLDQGLQFLIQYYNGEERAKGNILERFSAQQFPDLHSELNLSSLELGDSALYFCASSAGTAYYGYTFGSGTRLTVV.

This clone has more than one count but fewer than ten. This rearrangement joins TRBV4-3 to TRBJ2-7; 9 bases align to TRBD1. The CDR3 loop spans 16 amino acids. Germline V gene lookup returns CDR1 LGHNA and CDR2 YSLEER. V shed 4 bases and J 2 bases; nucleotides not matched to a gene: 9. CDR3 in amino acids: CASSRLLGQGPYEQYF. The DNA of the CDR3 is TGCGCCAGCAGCCGACTCTTGGGACAGGGACCCTACGAGCAGTACTTC.

This clone showed up just once. The V gene is TRBV6-5, the J gene TRBJ2-5; 9 bases are a match to TRBD2. The length of the CDR3 is 14 residues. V lost 2 bases to trimming and J lost 7 bases; unmatched junction nucleotides: 5. Germline V CDR1 and CDR2: MNHEY, SVGAGI. CDR3 sequence (DNA): TGTGCCAGCAGTTACGGCGGACTAGCGTCGACCCAGTACTTC. This encodes CASSYGGLASTQYF.

Only a few counts were recorded for this clone. V usage is TRBV20-1 and J usage is TRBJ1-1; no reliable D call. There are 11 residues in the CDR3. Germline values: CDR1 DFQATT, CDR2 SNEGSKA (reference sequence). The CDR3 DNA reads as TGCATGCTCGAAGTGAACACTGAAGCTTTCTTT. It encodes CMLEVNTEAFF.

The V call is TRBV18, the J call TRBJ2-7, with D possibly TRBD2 on 6 matching bases. The germline gives CDR1 KGHSH, CDR2 LQKENI. CDR3 length equals 14 residues. Trimming took 5 bases from V and 2 from J, leaving 13 bases between them. CDR3 protein: CASSAGRRTYEQYF. The DNA for the CDR3 is TGTGCCAGCTCAGCGGGACGGCGGACCTACGAGCAGTACTTC.

CDR3 amino acids: CSVVWREGSGELFF. The CDR3 DNA follows: TGCAGCGTTGTCTGGCGGGAGGGCTCCGGGGAGCTGTTTTTT. The V call is TRBV29-1, the J call TRBJ2-2; 9 bases are shared with TRBD2. V shed 4 bases, J shed 6 bases, and the junction held 6 bases outside the gene matches. The CDR3 length is 14 residues. Germline CDR1 reads SQVTM; CDR2 reads ANQGSEA.